This T cell receptor (beta chain) derives from a study of cytomegalovirus exposure and HLA in healthy donors. Concerning this clone: As yet, its antigen is unknown.

Each donor's status was that of a healthy bone marrow donor. The ends were cut back, 4 bases at V and 6 bases at J, with 17 bases in the middle. Germline loops: CDR1 SGHRS, CDR2 YFSETQ. CDR3 length: 14 residues. Study-level points and caveats: Some highly shared sequence variants likely arose as a pipeline artifact. One variant, a missense change in DCLRE1C, was linked in a later analysis to TCR beta V- and J-gene trimming. CMV antigen specificity was confirmed in vitro for a few CMV-associated chains.

Primers included in the PCR were 60 Vbeta and 13 Jbeta primers. The assay was immunoSEQ multiplex PCR, and TCRdb's table has in-frame clones only and misses some. The sample holds approximately 100,000 clones, 74% seen once. The receptor's source is a man aged 50 or older in good health and CMV-seropositive. The gene calls are TRBV5-1 and TRBJ2-7, with no clear D. The sequenced sample was PBMCs. The DNA of the CDR3 is TGCGCCAGCAGCCCCCGGTGGGCAGAAAGCGAGCAGTACTTC. It codes for CASSPRWAESEQYF.